The rows below give T cell receptor beta chains drawn from one sample of a study of blood T cell repertoires in COVID-19. Libraries were prepared by immunoSEQ multiplex PCR; TCRdb keeps only in-frame clonotypes and omits some of them. The sample records about 230,000 clones, roughly 79% being singletons. The sample was peripheral blood. These receptor sequences come from a woman older than 75 with COVID-19, enrolled during active disease. Both conserved end residues are trimmed from each CDR3.

TRBJ1-4,13,TRBV28,ASSQTGRANEKLF
TRBJ2-3,13,TRBV7-3,ASSPRTASTDTQY
TRBJ2-3,14,TRBV28,ASVEESGGVADTQY
TRBJ1-1,11,TRBV3-1/TRBV3-2,ASSPRENTEAF
TRBJ1-5,13,TRBV4-1,ASSQDMWGDQPQH
TRBJ1-1,13,TRBV18,ASSPRPGADTEAF
TRBJ2-3,14,TRBV11-1,ASSFRSGGNTDTQY
TRBJ1-1,15,TRBV7-2,ASSFFGARQGRTEAF
TRBJ2-6,15,TRBV7-8,ASSLLAGRSGANVLT
TRBJ2-7,13,TRBV30,AWSEGVAGMDEQY
TRBJ2-2,13,TRBV5-4,ASSTGLQNTGELF
TRBJ2-3,10,TRBV6-2/TRBV6-3,ASSSQRESQY
TRBJ1-2,11,TRBV30,AWSVPQLYGYT
TRBJ1-1,13,TRBV11-2,ASSPARGSNTEAF
TRBJ2-3,12,TRBV14,ASSQDRFTDTQY
TRBJ2-5,9,TRBV30,AWSAGTLTY
TRBJ2-7,9,TRBV7-9,ASSLGLEQY
TRBJ1-2,9,TRBV28,ASKASYGYT
TRBJ1-3,14,TRBV7-8,ASSLFAASSGNTIY
TRBJ1-1,11,TRBV14,ASSQGMNTEAF
TRBJ1-3,13,TRBV7-9,ASRRLSGSGNTIY
TRBJ1-2,11,TRBV19,ASQQDPHYGYT
TRBJ2-1,13,TRBV9,ASSVELAGENEQF
TRBJ2-7,13,TRBV13,ASSLNPGGLGEQY
TRBJ2-3,16,TRBV15,ATSRDPGSQVNTDTQY
TRBJ1-3,14,TRBV4-1,ASSQFRAYSGNTIY
TRBJ2-7,18,TRBV4-1,ASSQGPGLAGGTSRDEQY
TRBJ1-1,12,TRBV6-1,ASSEERGDTEAF
TRBJ2-1,11,TRBV24-1,ATSDPPQGGQF
TRBJ2-5,14,TRBV10-3,AISGTSGGAGETQY
TRBJ2-7,9,TRBV3-1/TRBV3-2,ASSQSREQY
TRBJ1-2,13,TRBV3-1/TRBV3-2,ASSHTGQGFYGYT
TRBJ2-7,11,TRBV2,ASSVGLVFEQY
TRBJ2-3,11,TRBV6-2/TRBV6-3,ASSFLAGNTQY
TRBJ1-1,13,TRBV6-5,ASRSRRMLNTEAF
TRBJ1-2,13,TRBV3-1/TRBV3-2,ASSQSGVLRDGYT
TRBJ1-4,12,TRBV4-3,ASSSGQQNEKLF
TRBJ1-1,12,TRBV19,ASSTTGIRTEAF
TRBJ2-4,12,TRBV5-1,ASSLGSAGGIQY
TRBJ1-6,14,TRBV3-1/TRBV3-2,ASRSLRDRGNSPLH
TRBJ2-1,12,TRBV7-3,ASSLGTSPNEQF
TRBJ2-7,12,TRBV11-2,ASSFGEGVHEQY
TRBJ1-4,14,TRBV6-2/TRBV6-3,ASSPGQGPLNEKLF
TRBJ1-3,10,TRBV11-3,ASSSQGDTIY
TRBJ2-5,14,TRBV18,ASSPRGTALGETQY
TRBJ2-7,13,TRBV7-2,ASSLGQLIVYEQY
TRBJ2-3,13,TRBV5-1,ASSSGGAVPDTQY
TRBJ1-5,11,TRBV15,ATSEQGREPQH
TRBJ2-1,13,TRBV9,ASSYGLAGVYEQF
TRBJ2-3,14,TRBV10-3,AISDSSGGRTDTQY
TRBJ1-1,11,TRBV6-5,ASSRGQDTEAF
TRBJ1-2,12,TRBV6-5,ASRKDRSSYGYT
TRBJ2-5,13,TRBV9,ASSVRQGIQETQY
TRBJ2-7,12,TRBV7-2,ASSFVSLSYEQY
TRBJ2-1,11,TRBV19,ASSRGSYNEQF
TRBJ2-7,16,TRBV4-3,ASSPGAVTSGASYEQY
TRBJ2-3,12,TRBV29-1,SADGLADTDTQY